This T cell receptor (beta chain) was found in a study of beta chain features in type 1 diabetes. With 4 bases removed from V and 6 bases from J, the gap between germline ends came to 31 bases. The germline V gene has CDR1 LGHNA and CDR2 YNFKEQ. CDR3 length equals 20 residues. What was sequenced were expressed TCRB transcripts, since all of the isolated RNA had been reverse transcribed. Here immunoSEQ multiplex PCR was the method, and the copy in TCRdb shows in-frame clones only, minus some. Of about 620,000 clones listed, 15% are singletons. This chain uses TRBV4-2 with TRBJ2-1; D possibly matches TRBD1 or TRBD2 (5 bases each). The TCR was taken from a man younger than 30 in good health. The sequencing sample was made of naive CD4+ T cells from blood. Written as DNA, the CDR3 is TGTGCCAGCAGCCGTCAATGGGAATTACCGGGACCACCGCGGGTCAATGAGCAGTTCTTC. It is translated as CASSRQWELPGPPRVNEQFF.